This T cell receptor (beta chain) derives from a study of technical replicates of blood from several donors. The germline V gene has CDR1 SGHVS and CDR2 FNYEAQ. This CDR3 contains 15 residues. The V and J ends lost 5 bases and 0 bases respectively, with 14 bases between them. TCRdb keeps only in-frame clones here, not all; method: immunoSEQ multiplex PCR. This sample carries more than 90,000 clones, almost 96% of them seen once, and the ten largest clones take approximately 0.22%. This sequence originates from a human donor in good health. This chain connects TRBV7-6 to TRBJ2-7, with D possibly being TRBD1 (6 bases). The specimen sequenced was T cells isolated from PBMCs. CDR3 residues: CASSPMTGDSYEQYF. The DNA for the CDR3 is TGTGCCAGCAGCCCGATGACAGGCGACTCCTACGAGCAGTACTTC.